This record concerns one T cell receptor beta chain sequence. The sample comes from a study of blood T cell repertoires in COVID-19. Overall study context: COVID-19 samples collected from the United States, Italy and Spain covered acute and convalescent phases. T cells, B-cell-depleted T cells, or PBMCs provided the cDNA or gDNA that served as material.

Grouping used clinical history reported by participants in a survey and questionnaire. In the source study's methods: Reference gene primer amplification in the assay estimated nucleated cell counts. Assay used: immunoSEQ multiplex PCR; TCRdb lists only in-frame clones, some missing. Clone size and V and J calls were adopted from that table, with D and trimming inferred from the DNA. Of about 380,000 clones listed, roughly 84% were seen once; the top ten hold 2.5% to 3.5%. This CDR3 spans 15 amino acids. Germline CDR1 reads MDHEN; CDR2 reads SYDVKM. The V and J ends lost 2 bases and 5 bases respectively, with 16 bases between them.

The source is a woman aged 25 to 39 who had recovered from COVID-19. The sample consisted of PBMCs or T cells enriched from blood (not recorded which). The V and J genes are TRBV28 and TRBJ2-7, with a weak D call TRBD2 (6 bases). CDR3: CASSLIRTGENEQYF. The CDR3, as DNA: TGTGCCAGCAGTTTAATCCGTACGGGGGAAAACGAGCAGTACTTC.